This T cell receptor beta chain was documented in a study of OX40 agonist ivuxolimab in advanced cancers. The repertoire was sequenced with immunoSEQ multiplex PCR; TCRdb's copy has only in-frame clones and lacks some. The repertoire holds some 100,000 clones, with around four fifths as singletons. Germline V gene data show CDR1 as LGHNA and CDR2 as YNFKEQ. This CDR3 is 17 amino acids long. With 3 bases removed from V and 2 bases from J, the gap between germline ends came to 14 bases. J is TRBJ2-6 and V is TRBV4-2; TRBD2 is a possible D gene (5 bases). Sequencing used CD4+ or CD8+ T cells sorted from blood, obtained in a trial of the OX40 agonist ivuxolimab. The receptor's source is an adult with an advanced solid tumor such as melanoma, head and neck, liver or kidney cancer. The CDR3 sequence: CASSHPSMGAGANVLTF. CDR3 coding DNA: TGTGCCAGCAGCCATCCCTCGATGGGAGCTGGGGCCAACGTCCTGACTTTC.